A selection of T cell receptor beta chains follows, all from one sample in a study of neoadjuvant nivolumab and ipilimumab in lung cancer. Using immunoSEQ multiplex PCR, the repertoire was profiled, and TCRdb retains in-frame clones only, with some absent. The table lists around 20,000 clones, 76% of them singletons. The source material was tumor tissue, sampled after neoadjuvant nivolumab, alone or with ipilimumab, at or shortly before surgery. All receptors derive from an adult with non-small cell lung cancer. Both conserved end residues are part of each CDR3. D genes are given only for firm matches. The size field is filled for only some rows; it gives once, few, many or a size class.

TRBD2	TRBV5-1	TRBJ2-1	NA	TGCGCCAGCAGCTTGTATGGGACTAGCGGGAGTTGGAATGAGCAGTTCTTC	CASSLYGTSGSWNEQFF
TRBD1	TRBV6-1	TRBJ1-1	NA	TGTGCCAGCAGGGACAGGTTGAACACTGAAGCTTTCTTT	CASRDRLNTEAFF
TRBD1	TRBV7-2	TRBJ2-2	few	TGTGCCAGCAGCATACAACCATGGGCAGGGGGTGCCGGGGAGCTGTTTTTT	CASSIQPWAGGAGELFF
TRBD1	TRBV5-1	TRBJ2-7	NA	TGCGCCAGCAGCCGGACAGGGGACTACGAGCAGTACTTC	CASSRTGDYEQYF
NA	TRBV5-1	TRBJ2-5	NA	TGCGCCAGCAGCCAACGATCGAGAACGCTGGGTGAGGAGACCCAGTACTTC	CASSQRSRTLGEETQYF
NA	TRBV5-6	TRBJ2-1	NA	TGTGCCAGCAGCTTGGCGAGCGGAGTCAATGAGCAGTTCTTC	CASSLASGVNEQFF
NA	TRBV4-1	TRBJ2-1	NA	TGCGCCAGCAGCCAAGAAGGTCGGGGATCTCTATCTTTTGAGCAGTTCTTC	CASSQEGRGSLSFEQFF
TRBD1	TRBV5-1	TRBJ2-6	NA	TGCGCCAGCAGCCTGGGACAGGGGGCGGCGGGGGCCAACGTCCTGACTTTC	CASSLGQGAAGANVLTF
NA	TRBV2	TRBJ1-5	NA	TGTGCCAGCTCCATAGGACAGCTTAGCAATCAGCCCCAGCATTTT	CASSIGQLSNQPQHF
NA	TRBV7-7	TRBJ2-1	NA	TGTGCCAGCAGCCCTTCTCCGGGGGACGGGGTAGGGATTTACAATGAGCAGTTCTTC	CASSPSPGDGVGIYNEQFF
TRBD1	TRBV4-1	TRBJ1-1	NA	TGCGCCAGCAGTCGGGACAGGGGAGGCCCCACTGAAGCTTTCTTT	CASSRDRGGPTEAFF
NA	TRBV20-1	TRBJ2-5	NA	TGCAGTGCTCCCGGGCCCTCGACCCAGTACTTC	CSAPGPSTQYF
NA	TRBV7-9	TRBJ2-6	NA	TGTGCCAGCAGCACTGAAGTGGGGCCCACTCTGGGGGCCAACGTCCTGACTTTC	CASSTEVGPTLGANVLTF
NA	TRBV11-2	TRBJ1-1	NA	TGTGCCAGCAGCTTAGTGCAGACCCGAGGAGGGACTGAAGCTTTCTTT	CASSLVQTRGGTEAFF
NA	TRBV7-2	TRBJ2-2	once	TGTGCCAGCAGCTCACTAGCACAGGAGCTGTTTTTT	CASSSLAQELFF
TRBD1	TRBV5-8	TRBJ2-1	few	TGTGCCAGCAGGCAGGGGGCCGGTGAGCAGTTCTTC	CASRQGAGEQFF
NA	TRBV19	TRBJ1-1	NA	TGTGCCAGTAGCTTTGGTGGACACACTGAAGCTTTCTTT	CASSFGGHTEAFF
NA	TRBV7-9	TRBJ2-7	NA	TGTGCCACCCACTTTGAACAGGGCTACGAGCAGTACTTC	CATHFEQGYEQYF
NA	TRBV18	TRBJ2-5	NA	TGTGCCAGCTCACCTAAAGAGACCCAGTACTTC	CASSPKETQYF
NA	TRBV13	TRBJ2-1	NA	TGTGCCAGCAGCTCCACACAAAGACTAGGGCATGAGCAGTTCTTC	CASSSTQRLGHEQFF
NA	TRBV18	TRBJ1-1	NA	TGTGCCAGCTCACCAGGGAACGCTGAAGCTTTCTTT	CASSPGNAEAFF
NA	TRBV4-3	TRBJ1-1	NA	TGCGCCAGCAGCCAGGCGGGCAGGTCGAACACTGAAGCTTTCTTT	CASSQAGRSNTEAFF
NA	TRBV27	TRBJ1-1	once	TGTGCCAGCAGTCTCACAATGAACACTGAAGCTTTCTTT	CASSLTMNTEAFF
TRBD2	TRBV28	TRBJ2-2	once	TGTGCCAGCAGGCGGGAGGGTTGGACCGGGGAGCTGTTTTTT	CASRREGWTGELFF
TRBD2	TRBV29-1	TRBJ2-5	NA	TGCAGCGGCTGGACTAGCGGGAGGTCACAGACCCAGTACTTC	CSGWTSGRSQTQYF
TRBD2	TRBV28	TRBJ2-7	NA	TGTGCCAGCAGTTTCAGCGGGGGTAGCTCCTACGAGCAGTACTTC	CASSFSGGSSYEQYF
NA	TRBV5-1	TRBJ2-7	NA	TGCGCCAGCAGCCGGGACGCAGCCTACGAGCAGTACTTC	CASSRDAAYEQYF
TRBD2	TRBV6-5	TRBJ2-7	NA	TGTGCCAGCAGCCGGAGCGGGAGCTCCTACGAGCAGTACTTC	CASSRSGSSYEQYF
NA	TRBV29-1	TRBJ1-2	few	TGCAGCGTTACCGGGGGAAACTATGGCTACACCTTC	CSVTGGNYGYTF
NA	TRBV28	TRBJ1-3	few	TGTGCCAGCAGTTTAGGTCATGGAAACACCATATATTTT	CASSLGHGNTIYF
TRBD1	TRBV2	TRBJ1-5	medium-sized	TGTGCCAGCACCCGGGACAGGGTTTCAGAGCAGCCCCAGCATTTT	CASTRDRVSEQPQHF
NA	TRBV28	TRBJ2-3	NA	TGTGCCAGCAGTTTGGGGGGCACAGATACGCAGTATTTT	CASSLGGTDTQYF
NA	TRBV5-4	TRBJ2-2	NA	TGTGCCAGAAGCTTGTATGAGGTCACCGGGGAGCTGTTTTTT	CARSLYEVTGELFF
TRBD2	TRBV6-1	TRBJ2-7	NA	TGTGCCAGCAGTCTAGCGGGAGGGCGCTACGAGCAGTACTTC	CASSLAGGRYEQYF
NA	TRBV6-5	TRBJ1-1	NA	TGTGCCAGCAGTTACCAGGGAGGATGGAACACTGAAGCTTTCTTT	CASSYQGGWNTEAFF
NA	TRBV5-1	TRBJ2-7	NA	TGCGCCAGCAGCTTGGAAAGTAGGGTAGGCGAGCAGTACTTC	CASSLESRVGEQYF
NA	TRBV4-1	TRBJ1-4	NA	TGCGCCAGCAGCCTCCAAGTAGGAGCTGAAAAACTGTTTTTT	CASSLQVGAEKLFF
NA	TRBV4-2	TRBJ2-3	NA	TGTGCCAGCAGCCAAGACCCCTCCTACGTGTATTTT	CASSQDPSYVYF
NA	TRBV14	TRBJ2-2	NA	TGTGCCAGCAGGTCCGGGCCGGGGACCGGGGAGCTGTTTTTT	CASRSGPGTGELFF
NA	TRBV6-1	TRBJ1-5	NA	TGTGCCAGCAGTGATCCCGAGGGAGGGGGTCGCAATCAGCCCCAGCATTTT	CASSDPEGGGRNQPQHF
TRBD1	TRBV10-1	TRBJ2-3	NA	TGCGCCAGCGAACCACCTGACAGGGACAACACGGATACGCAGTATTTT	CASEPPDRDNTDTQYF
NA	TRBV5-6	TRBJ2-2	NA	TGTGCCAGCAGCCGCCGGGGCCGGTCTAACACCGGGGAGCTGTTTTTT	CASSRRGRSNTGELFF
TRBD2	TRBV7-2	TRBJ2-7	NA	TGTGCCAGCAGCTTAGGCGGACTAGCGGGAGGTTACGAGCAGTACTTC	CASSLGGLAGGYEQYF
TRBD2	TRBV4-1	TRBJ2-1	NA	TGCGCCAGCAGCCCCACCCCTAGCGGGAGGTACAATGAGCAGTTCTTC	CASSPTPSGRYNEQFF
NA	TRBV5-1	TRBJ2-7	NA	TGCGCCAGCAGCTTGGATGGGGTCGGGAGAGGACCCTACGAGCAGTACTTC	CASSLDGVGRGPYEQYF
NA	TRBV5-4	TRBJ1-1	NA	TGTGCCAGCAGCCGTGAGGGTCGCCTAGATTGGGACACTGAAGCTTTCTTT	CASSREGRLDWDTEAFF
TRBD1	TRBV5-6	TRBJ1-1	NA	TGTGCCAGCAGCTGGAGGGGGACAGGGATGCACACTGAAGCTTTCTTT	CASSWRGTGMHTEAFF
TRBD1	TRBV2	TRBJ2-7	NA	TGTGCCAGCAGTAACACCGGGACAGGGGCCTACGAGCAGTACTTC	CASSNTGTGAYEQYF
NA	TRBV30	TRBJ1-1	NA	TGTGCCTGGAGTAAAAGAGGAGGTACTGAAGCTTTCTTT	CAWSKRGGTEAFF
NA	TRBV28	TRBJ1-1	few	TGTGCCAGCAGTTTTTACACTGAAGCTTTCTTT	CASSFYTEAFF
NA	TRBV18	TRBJ1-3	NA	TGTGCCAGCTCACCCATACCCGGGAAAAACTCTGGAAACACCATATATTTT	CASSPIPGKNSGNTIYF
NA	TRBV11-2	TRBJ1-1	NA	TGTGCCAGCAGCTATCAACGGAGGAACACTGAAGCTTTCTTT	CASSYQRRNTEAFF
NA	TRBV29-1	TRBJ2-1	NA	TGCAGCGTTGGGACCGGGACTTCGCAGTTCTTC	CSVGTGTSQFF
TRBD1	TRBV5-1	TRBJ1-3	NA	TGCGCCAGCAGCTTAACTTCGGGGACAGCTAACACCATATATTTT	CASSLTSGTANTIYF
NA	TRBV14	TRBJ1-5	NA	TGTGCCAGCAGCCTGTGGGGTGACAATCAGCCCCAGCATTTT	CASSLWGDNQPQHF
NA	TRBV5-1	TRBJ1-2	NA	TGCGCCAGCAGTCCAACAGGGAACTATGGCTACACCTTC	CASSPTGNYGYTF
NA	TRBV7-8	TRBJ1-2	once	TGTGCCAGCAGCCTCCGGACCTACAACTATGGCTACACCTTC	CASSLRTYNYGYTF
NA	TRBV2	TRBJ2-5	NA	TGTGCCAGCAGTGACGGGACCCCCCGGGAGACCCAGTACTTC	CASSDGTPRETQYF
TRBD2	TRBV9	TRBJ2-3	NA	TGTGCCAGCAGCGAAACCGGGACTATCGTCACAGATACGCAGTATTTT	CASSETGTIVTDTQYF